A single sample gave rise to the 21 T cell receptor beta chains below, sequenced in a study of blood T cell repertoires in COVID-19. Sequencing was performed with immunoSEQ multiplex PCR; in TCRdb, only in-frame clones are kept and a portion is missing. Among nearly 250,000 clones, about 89% were seen once, and the ten largest hold around 1.5%. The sequenced sample consisted of peripheral blood. These receptors were obtained from a woman aged 60-70 years who had recovered from COVID-19.

The V and J genes are TRBV13 and TRBJ2-2, with 11 positions matching TRBD1. Germline V lookup: CDR1 PRHDT, CDR2 FYEKMQ (reference sequence). V shed 2 bases and J 7 bases; nucleotides not matched to a gene: 6. This CDR3 region has 16 residues. The CDR3 DNA reads as TGTGCCAGCAGCTTAACCGGGACAGGGGGTTTCGGGGAGCTGTTTTTT. This encodes CASSLTGTGGFGELFF.

J is TRBJ1-1 and V is TRBV13, with D perhaps matching TRBD1 (5 bases). This CDR3 comprises 17 residues. From germline, CDR1 is PRHDT and CDR2 FYEKMQ (reference sequence). V shed 5 bases and J shed 0 bases, with 19 bases lying between them. As DNA, the CDR3 is TGTGCCAGCAGCAACCTTAACCGACAGTGGATGAACACTGAAGCTTTCTTT. This translates into CASSNLNRQWMNTEAFF.

This sequence joins TRBV19 and TRBJ1-6; the match to TRBD1 covers 7 bases. Germline values: CDR1 LNHDA, CDR2 SQIVND (reference sequence). CDR3 size: 15 residues. V lost 6 bases and J lost 5; bases outside the gene matches: 7. CDR3 amino acids: CASSAGGQNNSPLHF. The CDR3 nucleotides read TGTGCCAGTAGCGCAGGGGGACAAAATAATTCACCCCTCCACTTT.

V usage is TRBV18 and J usage is TRBJ2-5, with D possibly TRBD1 on 5 matching bases. The CDR3 is made up of 14 amino acids. Germline CDR1 is KGHSH and CDR2 is LQKENI. The V gene lost 4 bases and the J gene lost 4 bases, with 13 bases spanning the gap. Here the CDR3 reads CASSLTQAPETQYF. The CDR3 DNA follows: TGTGCCAGCTCACTCACACAGGCACCAGAGACCCAGTACTTC.

This clone occurred once. V is TRBV3-1 (or the pseudogene TRBV3-2) and J is TRBJ2-7, with D tentatively TRBD2 (5 bases). Deletions cut 1 base from V and 1 base from J, with 11 bases between. CDR1 is LGHDT and CDR2 is YNNKEL in the germline V gene (reference sequence). The CDR3 has 15 residues. The CDR3 DNA follows: TGTGCCAGCAGCCAAGGTCCCGGGATGTCCTACGAGCAGTACTTC. This sequence encodes CASSQGPGMSYEQYF.

The chain has TRBV3-1 (or the pseudogene TRBV3-2) and TRBJ1-1; unclear D gene. There are 14 residues in the CDR3. Between the trimmed V and J ends, which lost 4 bases and 5 bases, there was a span of 14 bases. Germline V CDR1 and CDR2: LGHDT, YNNKEL (reference sequence). CDR3 in amino acids: CASSRKEAWTEAFF. CDR3 coding DNA: TGTGCCAGCAGCCGCAAGGAAGCGTGGACTGAAGCTTTCTTT.

The chain carries TRBV13 and TRBJ1-5, with 7 bases matching TRBD1. J gave up 4 bases and V 4 bases, and 4 bases lay outside the gene matches. Germline CDR1 PRHDT, CDR2 FYEKMQ (reference sequence). This CDR3 is built from 14 residues. The DNA for the CDR3 is TGTGCCAGCAGCTCGGGACAGACGAATCAGCCCCAGCATTTT. Translated: CASSSGQTNQPQHF.

The chain employs TRBV5-1 and TRBJ2-5, with TRBD2 matching 8 bases. CDR3 length: 16 residues. CDR1 is SGHRS and CDR2 is YFSETQ in the germline V gene. The junction had 6 bases not matched to a gene; V was cut back by 0 bases and J by 2 bases. In nucleotides, the CDR3 is TGCGCCAGCAGCTTGGGTGCGGGGGGTACTCAAGAGACCCAGTACTTC. Translation gives CASSLGAGGTQETQYF.

This clone has just one count. The V gene is TRBV11-3, the J gene TRBJ2-2, with 15 nucleotides matching TRBD2. V shed 5 bases, J shed 4 bases, and the junction held 5 bases outside the gene matches. Germline CDR1 is SGHNT and CDR2 is YENEEA. The CDR3 runs to 17 residues. The CDR3 protein is CASSRGLAGGLTGELFF. CDR3 in DNA: TGTGCCAGCAGCCGCGGACTAGCGGGGGGGCTCACCGGGGAGCTGTTTTTT.

The rearrangement links TRBV9 to TRBJ2-1; TRBD2 matches at 9 bases. Unmatched junction bases numbered 8, after V lost 0 bases and J lost 13 bases. CDR3 length: 14 residues. Looked up from germline, CDR1 is SGDLS and CDR2 is YYNGEE. CDR3 sequence reads: CASSVDFSGGHQFF. The CDR3 DNA reads as TGTGCCAGCAGCGTAGATTTTAGCGGGGGACACCAGTTCTTC.

V gene TRBV2 combines with J gene TRBJ1-5, with 8 bases lining up with TRBD1. Germline V CDR1 and CDR2: SNHLY, FYNNEI. The CDR3 is 14 amino acids. V dropped 8 bases and J dropped 5; count of bases not matched to a gene: 8. CDR3: CASGPGTGYQPQHF. The CDR3 bases are TGTGCCAGCGGTCCCGGGACAGGCTATCAGCCCCAGCATTTT.

The CDR3 is CASSQGQETNTGELFF. CDR3 nucleotides: TGTGCCAGCTCCCAAGGACAGGAGACAAACACCGGGGAGCTGTTTTTT. The rearrangement links TRBV18 to TRBJ2-2, with 7 bases matching TRBD1. J gave up 2 bases and V 6 bases, and 9 bases lay outside the gene matches. Germline-derived CDR1 and CDR2 are KGHSH and LQKENI. There are 16 residues in the CDR3.

This chain links TRBV6-1 with TRBJ1-1, with 8 bases aligning to TRBD1. The V gene end was trimmed by 3 bases and the J gene end by 4 bases; junction bases not matched to a gene: 7. This CDR3 has 15 amino acids. Germline CDR1 reads MNHNS; CDR2 reads SASEGT. This CDR3 is CASSEGQVWGTEAFF. The CDR3 DNA is TGTGCCAGCAGTGAGGGACAGGTATGGGGCACTGAAGCTTTCTTT.

The J gene is TRBJ2-7, the V gene TRBV18; TRBD2 matches at 7 bases. CDR1 KGHSH and CDR2 LQKENI come from the germline V gene. The CDR3 contains 12 residues. V trimming: 7 bases; J trimming: 5 bases; junction bases outside the gene matches: 5. The chain's CDR3 is CASWGGVHEQYF. The CDR3 coding sequence is TGTGCCAGCTGGGGAGGGGTCCACGAGCAGTACTTC.

V usage is TRBV6-4 and J usage is TRBJ1-5; TRBD1 might be the D (5 bases). This CDR3 has 22 residues. The V end was cut by 0 bases, the J end by 0 bases, with 27 bases between. CDR1 is MRHNA and CDR2 is SNTAGT in the germline V gene. CDR3 coding DNA: TGTGCCAGCAGTGACTCTTTACATGACAGACCGCGGGGCCCCTATAGCAATCAGCCCCAGCATTTT. It codes for CASSDSLHDRPRGPYSNQPQHF.

The CDR3: CASSLERGMAFF. The CDR3 DNA sequence: TGCGCCAGCAGCTTGGAACGAGGTATGGCTTTCTTT. The chain joins TRBV5-1 to TRBJ1-1; D is unresolved. V was cut by 0 bases and J by 11 bases, with 11 bases left in between. Germline assignment: CDR1 SGHRS and CDR2 YFSETQ. There are 12 residues in the CDR3.

This chain joins TRBV24-1 and TRBJ2-1; perhaps TRBD1 as D (5 bases). V was cut by 6 bases and J by 0 bases, with 11 bases left in between. Germline V gene sequence: CDR1 KGHDR, CDR2 SFDVKD. The CDR3 extends over 15 amino acids. CDR3 nucleotides: TGTGCCACCAGTAGGGGCCCCAGCTCCTACAATGAGCAGTTCTTC. Translated, it gives CATSRGPSSYNEQFF.

This clone was detected only once. The V call is TRBV5-1, the J call TRBJ2-3, with a weak D call TRBD1 (6 bases). This CDR3 contains 16 residues. Germline V gene data show CDR1 as SGHRS and CDR2 as YFSETQ. V was pared by 0 bases and J by 1 base, with 12 bases between. Written as DNA, the CDR3 is TGCGCCAGCAGCTTGGACCCGACAGGAGGCACAGATACGCAGTATTTT. Amino acids: CASSLDPTGGTDTQYF.

The rearrangement joins TRBV2 to TRBJ1-1; D possibly corresponds to TRBD1 (6 bases). The CDR3 length is 12 residues. The germline V gene has CDR1 SNHLY and CDR2 FYNNEI. V was clipped by 3 bases and J by 10 bases, with 12 bases between them. The CDR3 region has the DNA TGTGCCAGCAGTGACACAGGGACAAGAGCTTTCTTT. Its protein is CASSDTGTRAFF.

The chain links TRBV5-1 to TRBJ2-3, with 13 bases aligning to TRBD2. The CDR3 is 18 amino acids. Germline V gene data show CDR1 as SGHRS and CDR2 as YFSETQ. The V and J ends lost 4 bases and 2 bases, in that order; junction bases with no gene match: 10. CDR3 DNA sequence: TGCGCCAGCAGCGGGAGGACTAGCGGGAGCCGGCTCACAGATACGCAGTATTTT. As protein: CASSGRTSGSRLTDTQYF.

This chain joins TRBV15 and TRBJ2-1; 7 nucleotides align to TRBD1. CDR3 length: 14 residues. The germline V gene encodes CDR1 LNHNV and CDR2 YYDKDF (reference sequence). V lost 7 bases and J lost 6; bases outside the gene matches: 9. CDR3 nucleotides: TGTGCCACCAAGACCTCGACAGGGAGCAATGAGCAGTTCTTC. Protein sequence: CATKTSTGSNEQFF.